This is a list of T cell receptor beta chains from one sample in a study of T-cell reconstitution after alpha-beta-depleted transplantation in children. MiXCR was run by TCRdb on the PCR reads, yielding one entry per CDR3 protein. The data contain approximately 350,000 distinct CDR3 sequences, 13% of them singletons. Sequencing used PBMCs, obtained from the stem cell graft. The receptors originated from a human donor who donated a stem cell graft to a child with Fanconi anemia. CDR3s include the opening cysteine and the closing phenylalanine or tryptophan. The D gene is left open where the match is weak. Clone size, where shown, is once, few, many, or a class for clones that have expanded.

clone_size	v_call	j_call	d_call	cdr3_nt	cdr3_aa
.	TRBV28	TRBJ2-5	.	TGTGCCAGCAGTTCGTCCAGGTCTGAGCTGGAGACCCAGTACTTC	CASSSSRSELETQYF
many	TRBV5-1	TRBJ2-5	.	TGCGCCAGCAGCTTGTGGGGGCAAGAGGAGACCCAGTACTTC	CASSLWGQEETQYF
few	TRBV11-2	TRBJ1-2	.	TGTGCCAGCAGCTTAGATGTGGCGCGGGCACGTACCTTC	CASSLDVARARTF
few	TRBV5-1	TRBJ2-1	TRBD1	TGCGCCAGCAGCTTGAGGACAGGGAGATCGGCCAATGAGCAGTTCTTC	CASSLRTGRSANEQFF
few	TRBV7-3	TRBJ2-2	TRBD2	TGTGCCAGCAGTCCCGGGGGAGGGGATACCGGGGAGCTGTTTTTT	CASSPGGGDTGELFF
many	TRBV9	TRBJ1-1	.	TGTGCCAGCAGCGAAGGGGACGGGACTGAAGCTTTCTTT	CASSEGDGTEAFF
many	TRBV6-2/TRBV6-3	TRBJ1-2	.	TGTGCCAGCAGTTACGGACTAAACTATGGCTACACCTTC	CASSYGLNYGYTF
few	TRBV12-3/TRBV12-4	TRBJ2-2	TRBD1	TGTGCCAGCACTCTTGTGGGTAGGACAGGGGCCAACACCGGGGAGCTGTTTTTT	CASTLVGRTGANTGELFF
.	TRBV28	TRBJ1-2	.	TGTGCCAGCAGTGCGCACTATGGCTACACCTTC	CASSAHYGYTF
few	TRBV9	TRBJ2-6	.	TGTGCCAGCAGCGTTGCGGTCTCTGGGGCCAACGTCCTGACTTTC	CASSVAVSGANVLTF
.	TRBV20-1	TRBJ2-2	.	TGCAGTGCTAGGCTGCCCGGACGGGGGAACACCGGGGAGCTGTTTTTT	CSARLPGRGNTGELFF
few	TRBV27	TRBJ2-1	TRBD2	TGTGCCAGCAGCCCCTCTAGCGGGGGGGTAATGTATGAGCAGTTCTTC	CASSPSSGGVMYEQFF
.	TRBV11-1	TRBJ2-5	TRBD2	TGTGCCAGCAGCCATAGGACTAGCGGGACAGCCAAGGAGACCCAGTACTTC	CASSHRTSGTAKETQYF
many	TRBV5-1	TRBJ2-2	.	TGCGCCAGCAGCACTGCCTGGGAGGACACCGGGGAGCTGTTTTTT	CASSTAWEDTGELFF
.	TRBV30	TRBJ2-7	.	TGTGCCTGGAGGCTCAGGGGACATCGTACCGAGCAGTACTTC	CAWRLRGHRTEQYF
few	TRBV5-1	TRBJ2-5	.	TGCGCCAGCAGCTCTGGGACGGTGGCGACCCAGTACTTC	CASSSGTVATQYF
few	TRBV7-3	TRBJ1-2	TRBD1	TGTGCCAGCAGCTCAAACCCCGGGACAGGGATTGATGGCTACACCTTC	CASSSNPGTGIDGYTF
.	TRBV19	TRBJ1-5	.	TGTGCCAGTAGTATAAGAACTTCCAATCAGCCCCAGCATTTT	CASSIRTSNQPQHF
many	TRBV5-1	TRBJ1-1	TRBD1	TGCGCCAGCAGCTCGGACAGGTGGGGCGAGAACACTGAAGCTTTCTTT	CASSSDRWGENTEAFF
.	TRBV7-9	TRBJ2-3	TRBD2	TGTGCCAGCAGCTTGGCTAGCGGATCCACAGATACGCAGTATTTT	CASSLASGSTDTQYF
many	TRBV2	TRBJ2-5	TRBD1	TGTGCCCTAGCGAAGGACAGGGGAGCAGAGACCCAGTACTTC	CALAKDRGAETQYF
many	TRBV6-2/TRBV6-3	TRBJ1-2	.	TGTGCCAGCAGGTCCCCGGGACTTCTCTATGGCTACACCTTC	CASRSPGLLYGYTF
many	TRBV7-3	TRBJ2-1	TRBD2	TGTGCCAGCAGCTTCGGGGGGACCTACAATGAGCAGTTCTTC	CASSFGGTYNEQFF
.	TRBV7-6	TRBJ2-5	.	TGTGCCAGCAGCCACGGGAGAGGTCTTGAGACCCAGTACTTC	CASSHGRGLETQYF
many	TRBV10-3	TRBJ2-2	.	TGTGCCACGTCGAACCCCTTGTTCGCGAACACCGGGGAGCTGTTTTTT	CATSNPLFANTGELFF
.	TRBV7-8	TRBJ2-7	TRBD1	TGTGCCAGCAGCGAGGGACAGGTGTTCTACGAGCAGTACTTC	CASSEGQVFYEQYF
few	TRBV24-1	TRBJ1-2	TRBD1	TGTGCCACCAGTGAGCTGGACAGGGACTATGGCTACACCTTC	CATSELDRDYGYTF
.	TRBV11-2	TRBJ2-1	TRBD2	TGTGCCAGCAGCTTAATCCCTAGCGGGCTAGCAAATGAGCAGTTCTTC	CASSLIPSGLANEQFF
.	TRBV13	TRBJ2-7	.	TGTGCCAGCAGCTCCTATCAGGGTTTCTCCTACGAGCAGTACTTC	CASSSYQGFSYEQYF
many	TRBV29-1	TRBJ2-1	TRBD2	TGCAGCGTTGAAAGTGGGGGGGGTGAGCAGTTCTTC	CSVESGGGEQFF
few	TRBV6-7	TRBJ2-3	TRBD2	TGTGCCAGCTCAAAAACGGGCGGGAGGATTTGCACAGATACGCAGTATTTT	CASSKTGGRICTDTQYF
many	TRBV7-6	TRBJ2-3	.	TGTGCCAGCAGCTTAGGGCTAAACACAGATACGCAGTATTTT	CASSLGLNTDTQYF
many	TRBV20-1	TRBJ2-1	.	TGCAGTGCTAGCCGGTACTCCTACAATGAGCAGTTCTTC	CSASRYSYNEQFF
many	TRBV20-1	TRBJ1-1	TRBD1	TGCAGTGCTAGTGGGGGGACAGGGGTAGGCACTGAAGCTTTCTTT	CSASGGTGVGTEAFF
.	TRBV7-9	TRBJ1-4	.	TGTGCCAGCAGCTTACCGGGAATTGGAGAAAAACTGTTTTTT	CASSLPGIGEKLFF
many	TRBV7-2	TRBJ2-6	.	TGTGCCAGCAGCTCTATAAGAGTTCTGGGGGCCAACGTCCTGACTTTC	CASSSIRVLGANVLTF
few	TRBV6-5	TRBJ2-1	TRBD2	TGTGCCAGCAGTTACTCTCAAGCGGGGTACAATGAGCAGTTCTTC	CASSYSQAGYNEQFF
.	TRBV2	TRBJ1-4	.	TGTGCCAGCAGCGTGCCGGGAGTTAATGAAAAACTGTTTTTT	CASSVPGVNEKLFF
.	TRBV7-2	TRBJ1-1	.	TGTGCCAGCAGCTTAGCGGGTGCAGCGAACACTGAAGCTTTCTTT	CASSLAGAANTEAFF
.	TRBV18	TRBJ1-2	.	TGTGCCAGCTCACCAGGATCGCAAGGAGGCTACACCTTC	CASSPGSQGGYTF
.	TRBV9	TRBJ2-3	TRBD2	TGTGCCAGCATGCGGGGGGGGACTGCAGATACGCAGTATTTT	CASMRGGTADTQYF
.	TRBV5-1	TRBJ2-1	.	TGCGCCAGCAGCTTCCGGGACTGGTATGTTAATGAGCAGTTCTTC	CASSFRDWYVNEQFF
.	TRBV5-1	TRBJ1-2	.	TGCGCCAGCAGCTTGACAGGAGGACATGGCTACACCTTC	CASSLTGGHGYTF
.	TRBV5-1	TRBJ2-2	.	TGCGCCAGCGGGGGGCCAGCCGGGATCCTCACCGGGGAGCTGTTTTTT	CASGGPAGILTGELFF
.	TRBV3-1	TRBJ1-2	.	TGTGCCAGCAGCCAAGAAGGCAGTGGGGGCTATGGCTACACCTTC	CASSQEGSGGYGYTF
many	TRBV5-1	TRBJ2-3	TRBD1	TGCGCCAGCATGCGAACAGGGGGCCGCACAGATACGCAGTATTTT	CASMRTGGRTDTQYF
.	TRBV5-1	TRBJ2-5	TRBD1	TGCGCCAGCAGCGGAGCCTACAGGGGGCGAGCGGAGACCCAGTACTTC	CASSGAYRGRAETQYF
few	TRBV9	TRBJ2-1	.	TGTGCCAGCAGCCCCCGGGAACATGGGGGTGATGAGCAGTTCTTC	CASSPREHGGDEQFF
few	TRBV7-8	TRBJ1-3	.	TGTGCCAGCGGGTACTATCGGGGGGACACCATATATTTT	CASGYYRGDTIYF
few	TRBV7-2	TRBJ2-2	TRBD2	TGTGCCAGCAGCTTAGCGGGCAGCGGGGGGACCGGGGAGCTGTTTTTT	CASSLAGSGGTGELFF
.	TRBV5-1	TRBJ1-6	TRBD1	TGCGCCAGCAGCTACCTCGGGACAGGGATTTCACCCCTCCACTTT	CASSYLGTGISPLHF
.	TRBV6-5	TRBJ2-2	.	TGTGCCAGCAGTTACTCGATACTCCTATCCACCGGGGAGCTGTTTTTT	CASSYSILLSTGELFF
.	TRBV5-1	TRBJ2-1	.	TGCGCCAGCAGCTGGGACCCGAACAATGAGCAGTTCTTC	CASSWDPNNEQFF
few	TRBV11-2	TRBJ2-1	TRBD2	TGTGCCAGCAGCTTAGGACTAGCGGGGGGTTCTAGCTCCTACAATGAGCAGTTCTTC	CASSLGLAGGSSSYNEQFF
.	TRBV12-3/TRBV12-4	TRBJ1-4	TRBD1	TGTGCCAGCAGTTCGACAGGGTTTAATGAAAAACTGTTTTTT	CASSSTGFNEKLFF